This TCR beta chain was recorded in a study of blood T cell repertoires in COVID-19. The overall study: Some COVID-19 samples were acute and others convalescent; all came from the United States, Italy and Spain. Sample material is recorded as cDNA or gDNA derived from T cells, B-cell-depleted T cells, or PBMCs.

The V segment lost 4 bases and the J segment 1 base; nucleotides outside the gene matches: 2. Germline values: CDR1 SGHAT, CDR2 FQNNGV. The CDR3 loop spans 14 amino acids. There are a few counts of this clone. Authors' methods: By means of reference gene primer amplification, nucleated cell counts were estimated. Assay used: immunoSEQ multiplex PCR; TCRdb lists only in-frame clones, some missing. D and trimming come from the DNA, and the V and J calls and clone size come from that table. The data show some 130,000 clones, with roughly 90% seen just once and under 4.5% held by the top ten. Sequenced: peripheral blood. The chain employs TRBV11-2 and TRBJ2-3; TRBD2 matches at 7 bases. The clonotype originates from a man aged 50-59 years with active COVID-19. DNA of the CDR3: TGTGCCAGCAGCTCGGGACTACGCACAGATACGCAGTATTTT. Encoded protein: CASSSGLRTDTQYF.